Below, 9 T cell receptor beta chains from the same sample are listed, as sequenced in a study of T cell changes during pregnancy in multiple sclerosis. Data came from immunoSEQ multiplex PCR; TCRdb stores just in-frame clones and leaves some out. Here the sample spans 40,000 or so clones, around nine tenths being singletons. Sequenced material: CD4+ T cells from peripheral blood mononuclear cells, taken before pregnancy. The source of these receptors is a female donor with multiple sclerosis, enrolled in a pregnancy study.

V and J are TRBV10-3 and TRBJ1-2; D call uncertain. Trimming took off 7 bases at V and 6 bases at J, with 15 bases between the two ends. Germline loops: CDR1 ENHRY, CDR2 SYGVKD. This CDR3 spans 13 amino acids. CDR3 nucleotides: TGTGCCATCAATAGTCCGCCCTTCCATGGCTACACCTTC. The encoded protein is CAINSPPFHGYTF.

This chain connects TRBV5-1 to TRBJ2-1; D may be TRBD2 (7 bases). This CDR3 region has 17 residues. Germline V gene sequence: CDR1 SGHRS, CDR2 YFSETQ. Trimming stripped 0 bases from V and 4 bases from J, with 17 bases between. CDR3 coding DNA: TGCGCCAGCAGCTTGGCCTGGGCGGGGGCCGGGTACAATGAGCAGTTCTTC. Translation: CASSLAWAGAGYNEQFF.

V usage is TRBV11-3 and J usage is TRBJ2-2; 10 bases align to TRBD1. J was trimmed by 5 bases and V by 4 bases; bases with no gene match: 4. CDR3 size: 15 residues. The germline gives CDR1 SGHNT, CDR2 YENEEA. CDR3 DNA: TGTGCCAGCAGCTCGGACAGGGGGGGAACCGGGGAGCTGTTTTTT. Residues: CASSSDRGGTGELFF.

J is TRBJ2-3 and V is TRBV18; a possible D gene is TRBD1 (6 bases). CDR1 is KGHSH, CDR2 LQKENI, per germline. The CDR3 covers 17 residues. Trimming removed 3 bases from V and 0 bases from J, with 16 bases in between. CDR3 in DNA: TGTGCCAGCTCACCTTGGGGTGTGGGGGCTAGCACAGATACGCAGTATTTT. Its translation: CASSPWGVGASTDTQYF.

V and J are TRBV4-2 and TRBJ2-5; TRBD2 agrees at 9 bases. The ends lost 1 base at V and 7 bases at J; junction bases unmatched: 13. Germline CDR1 is LGHNA and CDR2 is YNFKEQ. CDR3 length equals 17 residues. The CDR3 nucleotides are TGTGCCAGCAGCCAAGGGCAGAGCGGGGGGCCCTACAGGACCCAGTACTTC. Its translation: CASSQGQSGGPYRTQYF.

The V gene is TRBV7-8, the J gene TRBJ2-5; TRBD1 agrees at 7 bases. The junction had 11 bases not matched to a gene; V was cut back by 5 bases and J by 5 bases. Germline loops: CDR1 SGHVS, CDR2 FQNEAQ. The CDR3 contains 15 residues. CDR3 region: CASSLRQGRRETQYF. CDR3 DNA: TGTGCCAGCAGCCTACGACAGGGAAGGAGGGAGACCCAGTACTTC.

The rearrangement uses TRBV7-9 and TRBJ2-1, with 10 bases aligning to TRBD2. The CDR3 runs 12 residues. Per germline, CDR1 SEHNR and CDR2 FQNEAQ (reference sequence). Trimming removed 9 bases from V and 6 bases from J; junction bases left unmatched: 2. The CDR3 DNA reads as TGTGCCAGAAGCGGGGGGGGCAATGAGCAGTTCTTC. Its protein product is CARSGGGNEQFF.

In DNA form, the CDR3 reads TGTGCCAGCAGGGGAGGGACAGGGGGAGATCAGCCCCAGCATTTT. Amino acid sequence: CASRGGTGGDQPQHF. This chain uses TRBV27 with TRBJ1-5, with TRBD1 matching 11 bases. After removal of 6 bases from V and 5 bases from J, the junction contained 6 bases not matched to a gene. CDR3 length: 15 residues. The V gene's germline CDR1 is MNHEY and CDR2 SMNVEV (reference sequence).

The genes are TRBV5-1 and TRBJ1-2, with D uncertain. The CDR3 is 14 residues long. Between the trimmed V and J ends, which lost 4 bases and 0 bases, there was a span of 10 bases. Per the germline V gene, CDR1 is SGHRS and CDR2 is YFSETQ. The CDR3 nucleotides read TGCGCCAGCAGCCCCAATCCAACTAACTATGGCTACACCTTC. This encodes CASSPNPTNYGYTF. Looking up the rest from reference TRBV5-1 and TRBJ1-2 gives the full variable domain: KAGVTQTPRYLIKTRGQQVTLSCSPISGHRSVSWYQQTPGQGLQFLFEYFSETQRNKGNFPGRFSGRQFSNSRSEMNVSTLELGDSALYLCASSPNPTNYGYTFGSGTRLTVV.